The following is a TCR beta chain sequence with its context. No antigen is known for it. No much larger clone exists at a distance of one base, and base qualities are not known. The immunoSEQ hsTCRB v3.0 assay was used at survey level resolution for TRB variable region sequencing. The target sequencing depth for TRB was 40,000-50,000 T-cell genomes per sample. Pooled TRB libraries were sequenced on an Illumina MiSeq with a v3 150-cycle kit. In the authors' own workflow: Repertoire analysis was performed in R inside a reproducible Nextflow workflow that covered QC, data transformation and analysis. Custom analyses were implemented in LymphoSeq2, an R package for AIRR-Seq data exploration. Several samples yielding fewer than 5000 total TRB sequences were excluded, leaving over 150 analyzed HIV repertoires. Among the approximately 180 retained HIV repertoires, about 57 were collected before ART initiation and more than 120 after ART initiation. Repertoires were downsampled to 5000 TRB nucleotide sequences, and summary statistics were averaged over 100 downsampling iterations. TRB sequences were retained for analysis only if CDR3 regions of at least seven amino acids were present. Two measures captured diversity: a Shannon entropy-derived clonality score and the Gini coefficient. Repertoire networks linked the top 5000 CDR3 amino acid sequences whenever two sequences differed by an edit distance of one. GLIPH2 predicted antigen specificity groups and MHC restriction for TRB CDR3 amino acid sequences. To flag known associations with CMV, EBV, HIV or tissue antigens, CDR3 amino acid sequences were compared against VDJdb and McPAS-TCR. Pre-ART, post-ART and control groups were compared with Wilcoxon signed-rank tests and Holm-Bonferroni correction. TCRdb took over this immuneACCESS table, retaining in-frame rearrangements with V and J assigned. Such tables are incomplete; in checked studies, under half of the missing clones stem from an unresolved V gene, and the remainder is unexplained. V and J calls and clone size are copied from that table; D and trimming were computed from the DNA. This sample gives 9,000 to 13,000 clones in total; around nine tenths of them show up just once. Under 25% of the sample is held by the ten biggest clonotypes.

To be included, a participant needed at least one PBMC sample from before ART initiation plus at least two post-ART samples. Treatment was received in the United States of America by all participants with HIV. Before DNA extraction, cryopreserved samples containing about 0.9-11 million PBMC were thawed and washed. At the time of the earliest PBMC sample, participants with HIV were aged between about 20 and 60 years. PBMC samples from each participant spanned 1-4 timepoints before ART initiation and 2-8 timepoints after ART initiation, with a median of 7 samples. For every participant, serial HIV viral load, CD4+ T-cell count, ART history and demographic data were obtained. Genomic DNA was extracted from unsorted PBMC with a Qiagen kit on a QIAcube, processed in batches of 12 samples. The source of the sample is a study of long-term antiretroviral therapy in people with HIV (dated by TCRdb to 2021 to 2024). About the study as a whole: Collection of the earliest samples took place about a decade ahead of the 2015 WHO recommendation for immediate ART, at a time when ART was typically delayed until CD4 counts fell. Whether ART initiation and durable HIV suppression were associated with changes in peripheral blood TRB repertoire composition and diversity was tested in a retrospective serial study. A total of some 200 cryopreserved PBMC samples came from 25 to 35 adults with confirmed HIV infection and were collected serially over a mean of around 6 years (range 1-12). About 35% of the 30 participants with HIV were female. No cross-contamination during QIAcube processing was shown when test extractions of a monoclonal T-cell line were performed alongside a few dozen polyclonal samples.

V loses 0 bases of germline sequence and J loses 7 bases, and the interval between the two ends is 14 bases. The germline V gene encodes CDR1 SGHRS and CDR2 YFSETQ. The CDR3 starts with the cysteine, ends with the phenylalanine, and has 15 residues. The sequence is cut down to CDR3 DNA, 45 bases in frame from base 1. What the authors observed across the whole study: A significant increase in TRB diversity was found to be associated with ART initiation, although TRB diversity was observed to remain significantly below that of transplant donor controls even after long-term ART. Expanded TRB clones identified before ART initiation dominated the repertoire across all time points, though the dominance fluctuated and decreased in many PLHIV after ART. Compared with controls, HIV repertoires had narrower CDR3 length ranges, and the network structure pointed to an antigen-experienced repertoire that shifted only slightly toward naive after ART. The samples were dated from about 2003 to 2017, and the ART regimens that were used may be less effective than current ART regimens. Unsorted PBMC were profiled instead of sorted CD4+ and CD8+ T cells because pre-ART samples had limited cell numbers. Owing to limited PBMC availability, only the TCR beta chain was sequenced, without alpha chain pairing. Inferences about post-ART repertoire changes are limited because no data were available on ART adherence, viral resistance or therapy changes.

The receptor was derived from a woman in her thirties or forties with HIV. The sequences come from unsorted PBMCs, collected 0.2 years before starting antiretroviral therapy. The sequence links TRBV5-1 to TRBJ2-1, and possibly TRBD1, on 6 matching bases. The CDR3 reads CASSLGQARGNEQFF. The nucleotide sequence is given as TGCGCCAGCAGCTTGGGACAGGCCCGAGGGAATGAGCAGTTCTTC.